The 23 T cell receptor beta chains below were found in one sample sequenced in a study of graft-versus-host responses after intestinal transplantation. Sequencing used immunoSEQ multiplex PCR; TCRdb keeps in-frame clones, though not all of them. The sample lists 99,000 or so clones; roughly 86% were seen once. The source material was PBMCs, sampled 255 days after intestinal transplant. These receptors came from a human patient who received an intestinal transplant, so some T cells may come from the graft donor.

This rearrangement joins TRBV28 to TRBJ1-5; D may be TRBD1 (5 bases). The V and J ends lost 1 base and 3 bases respectively, with 13 bases between them. CDR1 MDHEN and CDR2 SYDVKM come from the germline V gene. The length of the CDR3 is 16 residues. CDR3 DNA sequence: TGTGCCAGCAGTTTATTAGGGACGGAGAACAATCAGCCCCAGCATTTT. Translation: CASSLLGTENNQPQHF.

The chain recombines TRBV7-9 with TRBJ1-5; D remains ambiguous. The germline gives CDR1 SEHNR, CDR2 FQNEAQ (reference sequence). The CDR3 extends over 12 amino acids. Trimming took 0 bases from V and 6 from J, leaving 3 bases between them. CDR3 sequence reads: CASSLAGQPQHF. Written as DNA, the CDR3 is TGTGCCAGCAGCTTAGCAGGTCAGCCCCAGCATTTT.

CDR3 bases: TGTGCCAGCAGTTATATAGGGGAGGTTCGTTCACCCCTCCACTTT. Protein: CASSYIGEVRSPLHF. This chain uses TRBV6-5 with TRBJ1-6; possibly TRBD1 for D (5 bases). Trimming removed 3 bases at V and 9 bases at J, with 15 bases between. Germline lookup yields CDR1 MNHEY and CDR2 SVGAGI. This CDR3 comprises 15 residues.

This clone was counted a single time. The rearrangement links TRBV25-1 to TRBJ2-3, with D tentatively TRBD1 (6 bases). V lost 6 bases, J lost 2 bases, and 9 bases lay in between. The CDR3 sequence is 13 residues long. Germline assignment: CDR1 MGHDK and CDR2 SYGVNS. CDR3 nucleotides: TGTGCCAGCAGACAGGGAAACACAGATACGCAGTATTTT. Translated: CASRQGNTDTQYF.

The V and J genes are TRBV5-4 and TRBJ1-1; D not resolved. CDR1 and CDR2 from the germline V gene are SGHNT and YYREEE (reference sequence). CDR3 length: 15 amino acids. V was cut by 2 bases and J by 3 bases, with 14 bases left in between. CDR3 residues: CASSFSGLRDTEAFF. CDR3 DNA sequence: TGTGCCAGCAGCTTCAGTGGACTGAGGGACACTGAAGCTTTCTTT.

V gene TRBV28 combines with J gene TRBJ2-3; the D gene could be TRBD1 or TRBD2 (6 bases each). V lost 8 bases to trimming and J lost 3 bases, with 18 bases between them. CDR3 length: 15 amino acids. The germline gives CDR1 MDHEN, CDR2 SYDVKM. CDR3 in DNA: TGTGCCAGCGGGGCCCTAGGGGGGCGAACAGATACGCAGTATTTT. Residues: CASGALGGRTDTQYF.

V gene TRBV27 combines with J gene TRBJ2-1; TRBD2 agrees at 13 bases. J was trimmed by 4 bases and V by 5 bases; bases with no gene match: 2. CDR1 and CDR2 from the germline V gene are MNHEY and SMNVEV (reference sequence). This CDR3 has 15 residues. The CDR3 loop is CASSPGLAGYNEQFF. The CDR3 nucleotides read TGTGCCAGCAGTCCGGGACTAGCGGGGTACAATGAGCAGTTCTTC.

This sequence joins TRBV6-1 and TRBJ2-1; 9 nucleotides align to TRBD2. V lost 6 bases and J lost 5; bases outside the gene matches: 8. CDR1 MNHNS and CDR2 SASEGT come from the germline V gene. This CDR3 contains 15 residues. This chain's CDR3 is CASRVQAGGHNEQFF. CDR3 coding DNA: TGTGCCAGCAGGGTCCAAGCGGGGGGCCACAATGAGCAGTTCTTC.

The genes are TRBV6-1 and TRBJ1-3; a possible D gene is TRBD1 (6 bases). V gave up 2 bases and J gave up 7 bases, with 12 bases separating them. This CDR3 comprises 14 residues. The germline V gene encodes CDR1 MNHNS and CDR2 SASEGT. The DNA for the CDR3 is TGTGCCAGCAGTGAAACGGGGGGCAGGAACACCATATATTTT. The encoded protein is CASSETGGRNTIYF.

The gene calls are TRBV9 and TRBJ2-1; 10 nucleotides agree with TRBD2. V lost 3 bases and J lost 0; bases outside the gene matches: 6. The CDR3 has 17 residues. Germline V lookup: CDR1 SGDLS, CDR2 YYNGEE. The CDR3 DNA reads TGTGCCAGCAGCGATCGTCCTAGCGGGGGCTCCTACAATGAGCAGTTCTTC. Its translation is CASSDRPSGGSYNEQFF.

The genes are TRBV28 and TRBJ1-6, with TRBD1 matching 7 bases. After removal of 3 bases from V and 10 bases from J, the junction contained 15 bases not matched to a gene. The germline gives CDR1 MDHEN, CDR2 SYDVKM. This CDR3 region has 17 residues. The CDR3 DNA sequence: TGTGCCAGCAGTTTTAAGGAGGGGGCGCTTGGGGTGTCACCCCTCCACTTT. Translating gives CASSFKEGALGVSPLHF.

Here the CDR3 reads CASSVRTGGGYGYTF. CDR3 DNA: TGTGCCAGCAGCGTCAGGACAGGGGGAGGCTATGGCTACACCTTC. The chain couples TRBV9 to TRBJ1-2, with TRBD1 identical over 10 bases. In germline, CDR1 is SGDLS, CDR2 YYNGEE. Trimming at V came to 2 bases and at J to 4 bases, leaving 5 bases not matched to a gene. The CDR3 is 15 amino acids.

This chain uses TRBV6-1 with TRBJ1-2; the D gene is possibly TRBD1 (6 bases). Trimming removed 10 bases from V and 3 bases from J, with 15 bases in between. The germline CDR1 and CDR2 sequences are MNHNS and SASEGT. The CDR3 sequence is 13 residues long. The CDR3 reads CATDHRAHYGYTF. CDR3 nucleotides: TGTGCCACGGATCACAGGGCCCACTATGGCTACACCTTC.

V usage is TRBV5-6 and J usage is TRBJ1-6; D not resolved. V dropped 1 base and J dropped 10 bases, with 9 bases sitting between them. CDR1 is SGHDT and CDR2 is YYEEEE in the germline V gene. The CDR3 is made up of 13 amino acids. The CDR3 here is CASSLSMGSPLHF. CDR3 nucleotide sequence: TGTGCCAGCAGCTTGTCTATGGGCTCACCCCTCCACTTT.

The V and J genes are TRBV4-1 and TRBJ1-5; D might be TRBD1 (6 bases). Trimming took off 2 bases at V and 6 bases at J, with 8 bases between the two ends. The CDR3 loop spans 13 amino acids. Germline-derived CDR1 and CDR2 are MGHRA and YSYEKL. The CDR3 protein is CASSQTDSQPQHF. CDR3 nucleotide sequence: TGCGCCAGCAGCCAAACGGACAGTCAGCCCCAGCATTTT.

In its sample, this clone was seen once. The J gene is TRBJ1-3, the V gene TRBV28; 9 positions agree with TRBD1. V gave up 10 bases and J gave up 0 bases; unmatched junction bases: 13. This CDR3 spans 17 amino acids. From germline, CDR1 is MDHEN and CDR2 SYDVKM. The CDR3 bases are TGTGCCACAGCCGGGACAGGGATCACCTACTCTGGAAACACCATATATTTT. It is translated as CATAGTGITYSGNTIYF.

This clone was counted once. This chain joins TRBV28 and TRBJ2-1; D uncertain. Germline V lookup: CDR1 MDHEN, CDR2 SYDVKM. Deletions cut 1 base from V and 6 bases from J, with 16 bases between. The CDR3 is 16 amino acids. CDR3 sequence: CASSLSAGLWGNEQFF. Written as DNA, the CDR3 is TGTGCCAGCAGTTTATCCGCAGGTCTCTGGGGCAATGAGCAGTTCTTC.

This rearrangement joins TRBV4-2 to TRBJ2-3; D not resolved. This CDR3 spans 14 amino acids. Germline V gene lookup returns CDR1 LGHNA and CDR2 YNFKEQ. Trimming stripped 1 base from V and 3 bases from J, with 8 bases between. CDR3 region: CASSQGVGTDTQYF. For the CDR3, the DNA is TGTGCCAGCAGCCAAGGGGTGGGGACAGATACGCAGTATTTT.

The rearrangement uses TRBV27 and TRBJ1-6; unclear D gene. CDR1 is MNHEY and CDR2 is SMNVEV in the germline V gene (reference sequence). The CDR3 is 16 amino acids. V dropped 0 bases and J dropped 8 bases, with 14 bases sitting between them. CDR3 bases: TGTGCCAGCAGTTTATCGGCCTGGCGGGAAGATTCACCCCTCCACTTT. Its protein product is CASSLSAWREDSPLHF.

The rearrangement joins TRBV4-2 to TRBJ2-1; D unclear. V lost 0 bases and J 1 base, leaving 4 bases between the germline ends. The CDR3 runs to 14 residues. Germline CDR1 reads LGHNA; CDR2 reads YNFKEQ. The CDR3 spells CASSQDPSYNEQFF. The CDR3 DNA reads TGTGCCAGCAGCCAAGATCCGTCCTACAATGAGCAGTTCTTC.

This rearrangement joins TRBV18 to TRBJ2-1; D unresolved. V dropped 3 bases and J dropped 9 bases, with 15 bases sitting between them. CDR3 size: 14 residues. CDR1 and CDR2 (germline): KGHSH, LQKENI. CDR3 nucleotides: TGTGCCAGCTCACCCCCCTCCGAGTCGGGTGAGCAGTTCTTC. It specifies CASSPPSESGEQFF.

This clone appeared a single time. The chain employs TRBV19 and TRBJ1-5, with D possibly being TRBD1 (6 bases). Germline V gene lookup returns CDR1 LNHDA and CDR2 SQIVND (reference sequence). V lost 5 bases and J lost 4, with 15 bases in between. The CDR3 covers 15 residues. The CDR3 here is CASSGQGGGNQPQHF. The DNA for the CDR3 is TGTGCCAGTAGTGGCCAGGGAGGGGGAAATCAGCCCCAGCATTTT.

CDR3 residues: CASSLSPSGSLNEQFF. The CDR3 nucleotides are TGTGCCAGCAGTTTATCTCCCAGCGGGAGTTTGAATGAGCAGTTCTTC. The genes are TRBV28 and TRBJ2-1; 8 nucleotides agree with TRBD2. The CDR3 length is 16 residues. Germline V gene data show CDR1 as MDHEN and CDR2 as SYDVKM. V trimming: 1 base; J trimming: 7 bases; junction bases outside the gene matches: 9.